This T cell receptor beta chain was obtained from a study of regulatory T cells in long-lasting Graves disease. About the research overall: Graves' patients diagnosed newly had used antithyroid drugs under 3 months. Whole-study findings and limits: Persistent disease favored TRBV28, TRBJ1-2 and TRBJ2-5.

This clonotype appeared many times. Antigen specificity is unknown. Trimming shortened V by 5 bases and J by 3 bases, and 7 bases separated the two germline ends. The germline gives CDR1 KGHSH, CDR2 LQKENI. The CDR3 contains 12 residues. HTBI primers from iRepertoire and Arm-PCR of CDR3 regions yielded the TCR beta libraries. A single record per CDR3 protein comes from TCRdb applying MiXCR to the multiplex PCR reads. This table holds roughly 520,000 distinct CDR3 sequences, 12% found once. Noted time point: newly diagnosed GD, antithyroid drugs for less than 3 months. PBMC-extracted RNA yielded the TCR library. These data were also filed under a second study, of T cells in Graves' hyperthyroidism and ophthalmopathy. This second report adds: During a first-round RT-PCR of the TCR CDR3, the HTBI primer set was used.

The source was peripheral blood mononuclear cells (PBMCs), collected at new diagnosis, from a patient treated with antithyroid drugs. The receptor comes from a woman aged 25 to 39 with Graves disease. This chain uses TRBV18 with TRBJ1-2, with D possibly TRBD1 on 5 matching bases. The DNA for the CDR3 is TGTGCCAGCTCATTACAGGACTATGGCTACACCTTC. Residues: CASSLQDYGYTF.